The 12 T cell receptor beta chains below come from one sample, sequenced in a study of T cell responses to AZD1222 COVID-19 vaccine (dated by TCRdb to the early 2020s). Read against the paper, the sample's time point label means: baseline before first vaccination. Libraries were constructed by the immunoSEQ multiplex PCR assay. This is the immuneACCESS table as TCRdb keeps it, with only in-frame sequences that have V and J called. A part of the clones is gone; compared with another copy, unresolved V genes explain less than half, and the rest is unexplained. The sample contains under 200,000 clones, almost 95% of them found a single time. Of the sample, roughly 9.2% falls within the top ten clones. This specimen consisted of peripheral blood, obtained on day 0 of AZD1222 vaccination. These receptors were taken from an adult in good health.

The chain is built from TRBV5-1 and TRBJ2-2; TRBD1 agrees at 7 bases. The V gene end was trimmed by 4 bases and the J gene end by 4 bases; junction bases not matched to a gene: 7. The CDR3 length is 15 residues. Germline loops: CDR1 SGHRS, CDR2 YFSETQ. The CDR3 DNA is TGCGCCAGCAGCCCAACCCCAGGGGGCACCGGGGAGCTGTTTTTT. Protein product: CASSPTPGGTGELFF. The full variable domain, rest sourced from reference TRBV5-1 and TRBJ2-2, is KAGVTQTPRYLIKTRGQQVTLSCSPISGHRSVSWYQQTPGQGLQFLFEYFSETQRNKGNFPGRFSGRQFSNSRSEMNVSTLELGDSALYLCASSPTPGGTGELFFGEGSRLTVL.

In regard to this clone: The sample holds other DNA sequences that translate to the same CDR3. The V gene is TRBV19, the J gene TRBJ1-5; maybe TRBD1 (5 bases). The CDR3 has 15 amino acids. Deletions cut 1 base from V and 1 base from J, with 8 bases between. Germline V CDR1 and CDR2: LNHDA, SQIVND (reference sequence). The DNA of the CDR3 is TGTGCCAGTAGTATAGGGGGCGGCAGCAATCAGCCCCAGCATTTT. This translates into CASSIGGGSNQPQHF.

The chain is built from TRBV7-8 and TRBJ1-3; D gene ambiguous. V shed 4 bases and J shed 3 bases, with 7 bases lying between them. In germline, CDR1 is SGHVS, CDR2 FQNEAQ. CDR3 length: 13 amino acids. CDR3: CASSWDRGNTIYF. The CDR3 DNA reads TGTGCCAGCAGCTGGGATCGTGGAAACACCATATATTTT.

V and J are TRBV28 and TRBJ2-7; D possibly uses TRBD1 or TRBD2 (5 bases each). The V end was cut by 6 bases, the J end by 2 bases, with 14 bases between. This CDR3 has 14 residues. Germline values: CDR1 MDHEN, CDR2 SYDVKM. CDR3: CASRVPGATYEQYF. The CDR3 bases are TGTGCCAGCAGGGTTCCCGGGGCCACCTACGAGCAGTACTTC.

In its sample, this clone was seen a few times. The rearrangement uses TRBV27 and TRBJ2-2; 11 bases match TRBD2. The germline V gene encodes CDR1 MNHEY and CDR2 SMNVEV (reference sequence). With 2 bases clipped from V and 4 bases from J, the junction kept 9 bases outside the gene matches. The length of the CDR3 is 18 residues. DNA for the CDR3: TGTGCCAGCAGTTTAACAGTAGCGGGAGGGCCTGGCACCGGGGAGCTGTTTTTT. Amino acid sequence: CASSLTVAGGPGTGELFF.

J is TRBJ2-3 and V is TRBV3-1 (or the pseudogene TRBV3-2), with 8 bases matching TRBD1. The CDR3 loop spans 15 amino acids. The ends lost 8 bases at V and 4 bases at J; junction bases unmatched: 11. Germline V gives CDR1 LGHDT, CDR2 YNNKEL (reference sequence). The CDR3 is CASLNNRGWSDTQYF. The CDR3 nucleotides are TGTGCCAGCCTTAACAACAGGGGGTGGTCAGATACGCAGTATTTT.

This chain uses TRBV6-5 with TRBJ2-2; 11 positions agree with TRBD2. CDR1 MNHEY and CDR2 SVGAGI come from the germline V gene. Trimming took 0 bases from V and 6 from J; bases not matched to a gene: 3. The CDR3 has 16 residues. CDR3 sequence (DNA): TGTGCCAGCAGTTACTCGAGACTAGCGGGACCCGGGGAGCTGTTTTTT. It translates to CASSYSRLAGPGELFF.

V is TRBV27 and J is TRBJ2-7; TRBD1 might be the D (5 bases). CDR1 is MNHEY, CDR2 SMNVEV, per germline (reference sequence). Trimming took off 7 bases at V and 3 bases at J, with 10 bases between the two ends. CDR3 length: 12 residues. The CDR3, as DNA: TGTGCCAGCAAAAAGGGGAACTACGAGCAGTACTTC. Encoded protein: CASKKGNYEQYF.

This chain connects TRBV19 to TRBJ1-5; no definite D call. The ends were cut back, 2 bases at V and 3 bases at J, with 14 bases in the middle. Germline V gene sequence: CDR1 LNHDA, CDR2 SQIVND (reference sequence). CDR3 length: 16 residues. The CDR3 coding sequence is TGTGCCAGTAGTATAAGCCCCGGACGGTTCAATCAGCCCCAGCATTTT. Its translation is CASSISPGRFNQPQHF.

The chain has TRBV7-8 and TRBJ2-5; the D gene is possibly TRBD1 (5 bases). The ends were cut back, 5 bases at V and 5 bases at J, with 15 bases in the middle. Germline CDR1 is SGHVS and CDR2 is FQNEAQ. The CDR3 has 14 amino acids. The chain's CDR3 is CASSPRGPEETQYF. Written as DNA, the CDR3 is TGTGCCAGCAGCCCAAGGGGCCCGGAGGAGACCCAGTACTTC.

The J gene is TRBJ1-6, the V gene TRBV5-1; the match to TRBD1 covers 10 bases. The CDR3 sequence is 15 residues long. CDR1 is SGHRS and CDR2 is YFSETQ in the germline V gene. After removal of 5 bases from V and 1 base from J, the junction contained 0 bases not matched to a gene. CDR3 DNA: TGCGCCAGCAGGGACAGGGGGTCCTATAATTCACCCCTCCACTTT. It yields the protein CASRDRGSYNSPLHF.

The chain uses TRBV30 and TRBJ1-2; D not resolved. Germline CDR1 and CDR2: GTSNPN and SVGIG (reference sequence). V was pared by 0 bases and J by 8 bases, with 10 bases between. The CDR3 is 12 amino acids. CDR3 DNA sequence: TGTGCCTGGAGTGTTTCGCCCCGGGGCTACACCTTC. It specifies CAWSVSPRGYTF.